These 14 T cell receptor beta chains came from one sample sequenced in a study of shared clonotypes between healthy human individuals. Some clones are missing from TCRdb's copy, which holds only in-frame ones; the method was immunoSEQ multiplex PCR. The sample lists some 360,000 clones, more than 60% occurring once. The source material was memory CD4+ T cells sorted from blood. Subset of the sample: CD45RA-negative fraction. These receptor sequences come from a man aged 25-40 years in good health.

This chain joins TRBV7-2 and TRBJ2-7; the match to TRBD1 covers 7 bases. Per the germline V gene, CDR1 is SGHTA and CDR2 is FQGNSA. With 9 bases clipped from V and 4 bases from J, the junction kept 12 bases outside the gene matches. The CDR3 runs 14 residues. The CDR3 spells CARTTGTVEYEQYF. CDR3 in DNA: TGTGCCAGAACGACCGGGACAGTGGAATACGAGCAGTACTTC.

The chain combines TRBV7-9 with TRBJ1-2; D unresolved. The germline gives CDR1 SEHNR, CDR2 FQNEAQ (reference sequence). CDR3 length: 13 residues. Trimming took off 5 bases at V and 7 bases at J, with 14 bases between the two ends. Written as DNA, the CDR3 is TGTGCCAGCAGCCCCCAACTAGTTGGTGGCTACACCTTC. Amino acids: CASSPQLVGGYTF.

The chain combines TRBV19 with TRBJ1-5, with a possible D match to TRBD1 (5 bases). With 7 bases removed from V and 0 bases from J, the gap between germline ends came to 13 bases. The CDR3 has 15 residues. Germline CDR1 is LNHDA and CDR2 is SQIVND (reference sequence). CDR3 coding DNA: TGTGCCAGTATTCGTGACAGCAATAGCAATCAGCCCCAGCATTTT. It codes for CASIRDSNSNQPQHF.

The V gene is TRBV25-1, the J gene TRBJ1-5; D gene uncertain. V dropped 4 bases and J dropped 7 bases, with 23 bases sitting between them. CDR1 and CDR2 (germline): MGHDK, SYGVNS. This CDR3 has 17 residues. The CDR3 coding sequence is TGTGCCAGCAGTGCAGGCCCCGAGGGTCTTGGTGAGCAGCCCCAGCATTTT. Translated: CASSAGPEGLGEQPQHF.

The chain joins TRBV7-2 to TRBJ1-4; 7 bases align to TRBD1. The CDR3 extends over 16 amino acids. Per germline, CDR1 SGHTA and CDR2 FQGNSA. V dropped 4 bases and J dropped 8; count of bases not matched to a gene: 13. CDR3 DNA: TGTGCCAGCAGCTCCGGAATACAGGGGCGTGAGGAAAAACTGTTTTTT. This codes for CASSSGIQGREEKLFF.

This clone was found many times. The J gene is TRBJ2-2, the V gene TRBV15, with TRBD2 identical over 7 bases. V shed 0 bases and J 6 bases; nucleotides not matched to a gene: 4. In germline, CDR1 is LNHNV, CDR2 YYDKDF (reference sequence). The CDR3 consists of 15 residues. CDR3 nucleotides: TGTGCCACCAGCAGAGATCTCGCGGGAGCCGGGGAGCTGTTTTTT. Protein: CATSRDLAGAGELFF. Full variable domain (rest looked up from reference TRBV15 and TRBJ2-2): DAMVIQNPRYQVTQFGKPVTLSCSQTLNHNVMYWYQQKSSQAPKLLFHYYDKDFNNEADTPDNFQSRRPNTSFCFLDIRSPGLGDTAMYLCATSRDLAGAGELFFGEGSRLTVL.

V usage is TRBV11-2 and J usage is TRBJ2-7; a weak D match, TRBD1 (5 bases). Germline V CDR1 and CDR2: SGHAT, FQNNGV. The CDR3 contains 15 residues. The V and J ends lost 1 base and 4 bases respectively, with 14 bases between them. The CDR3 reads CASSLVRGSRYEQYF. Here the CDR3 DNA reads TGTGCCAGCAGCTTAGTAAGGGGAAGTCGGTACGAGCAGTACTTC.

This clone showed up just a few times. The same CDR3 also results from other DNA sequences found in this sample. The rearrangement joins TRBV29-1 to TRBJ2-3; D is undetermined. Deletions cut 3 bases from V and 0 bases from J, with 4 bases between. From germline, CDR1 is SQVTM and CDR2 ANQGSEA. The CDR3 loop spans 12 amino acids. DNA of the CDR3: TGCAGCGTTGAGTTTAGCACAGATACGCAGTATTTT. Translated, it gives CSVEFSTDTQYF.

The chain employs TRBV7-8 and TRBJ1-1, with 7 positions matching TRBD1. The CDR3 covers 16 residues. With V trimmed by 2 bases and J by 4 bases, 10 bases remained unmatched. Germline V gives CDR1 SGHVS, CDR2 FQNEAQ. The CDR3 protein is CASSLRYRGKVTEAFF. The CDR3 DNA follows: TGTGCCAGCAGCTTACGATACAGGGGAAAGGTCACTGAAGCTTTCTTT.

In regard to this clone: The same CDR3 can be traced to other DNA sequences in this sample. The rearrangement links TRBV28 to TRBJ2-1; D is unresolved. The V end was cut by 5 bases, the J end by 7 bases, with 3 bases between. This CDR3 is 10 amino acids long. Germline CDR1 MDHEN, CDR2 SYDVKM. The CDR3 reads CASSINEQFF. The CDR3 region has the DNA TGTGCCAGCAGTATAAATGAGCAGTTCTTC.

The sample holds one count of this clone. The chain is built from TRBV6-6 and TRBJ1-4; a weak D match, TRBD1 (5 bases). The V end lost 6 bases, the J end lost 8 bases, and 10 bases lay between the germline ends. Germline values: CDR1 MNHNY, CDR2 SVGAGI (reference sequence). This CDR3 is built from 12 residues. The CDR3 loop reads CASSLRGEKLFF. In DNA form, the CDR3 reads TGTGCCAGCAGCCTCCGGGGGGAAAAACTGTTTTTT.

The V call is TRBV28, the J call TRBJ2-1, with 9 bases matching TRBD2. Losses at the gene ends were 7 bases for V and 5 bases for J; bases not matched to a gene: 9. The CDR3 length is 15 residues. CDR1 is MDHEN and CDR2 is SYDVKM in the germline V gene. The CDR3 sequence: CASMFSGGPHNEQFF. The CDR3 DNA sequence: TGTGCCAGCATGTTTAGCGGGGGCCCTCACAATGAGCAGTTCTTC. The full variable domain, completed using reference TRBV28 and TRBJ2-1, is DVKVTQSSRYLVKRTGEKVFLECVQDMDHENMFWYRQDPGLGLRLIYFSYDVKMKEKGDIPEGYSVSREKKERFSLILESASTNQTSMYLCASMFSGGPHNEQFFGPGTRLTVL.

The rearrangement joins TRBV7-5 to TRBJ2-7; no check of the table's D call, TRBD2, against the DNA was made. TRBV7-5 counts as a pseudogene. The CDR3 extends over 15 amino acids. In DNA, the CDR3 is TGTGCCAGAAGCTCCCCGCTAGCGGGACCGGTGGAGCAGTACTTC. Translated: CARSSPLAGPVEQYF.

V gene TRBV6-5 combines with J gene TRBJ1-2, with 7 bases fitting TRBD1. The CDR3 extends over 14 amino acids. CDR1 and CDR2 (germline): MNHEY, SVGAGI. The ends lost 5 bases at V and 3 bases at J; junction bases unmatched: 6. The CDR3 DNA is TGTGCCAGCAGTCCAGGACAGGCCCACTATGGCTACACCTTC. Translation gives CASSPGQAHYGYTF.